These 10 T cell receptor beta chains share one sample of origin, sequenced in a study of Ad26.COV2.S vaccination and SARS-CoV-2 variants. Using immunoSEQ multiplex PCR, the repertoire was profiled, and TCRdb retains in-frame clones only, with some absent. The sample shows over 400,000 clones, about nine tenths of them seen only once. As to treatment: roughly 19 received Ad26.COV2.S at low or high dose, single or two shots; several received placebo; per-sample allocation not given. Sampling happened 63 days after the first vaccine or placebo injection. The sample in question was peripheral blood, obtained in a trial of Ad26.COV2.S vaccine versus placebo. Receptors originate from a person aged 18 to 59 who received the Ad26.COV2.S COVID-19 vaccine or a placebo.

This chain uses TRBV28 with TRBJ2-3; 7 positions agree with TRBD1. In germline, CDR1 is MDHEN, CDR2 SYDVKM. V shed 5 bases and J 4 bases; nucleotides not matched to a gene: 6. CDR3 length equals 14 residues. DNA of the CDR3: TGTGCCAGCAGTCCGCTCGACAGGGCAGATACGCAGTATTTT. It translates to CASSPLDRADTQYF.

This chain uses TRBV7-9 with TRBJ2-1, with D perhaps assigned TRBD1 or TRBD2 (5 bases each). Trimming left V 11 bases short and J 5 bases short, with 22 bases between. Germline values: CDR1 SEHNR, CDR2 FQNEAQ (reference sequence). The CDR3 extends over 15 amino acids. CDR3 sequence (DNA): TGTGCCGCCCTGGGGACCCGGAGAGATGACAATGAGCAGTTCTTC. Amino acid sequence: CAALGTRRDDNEQFF.

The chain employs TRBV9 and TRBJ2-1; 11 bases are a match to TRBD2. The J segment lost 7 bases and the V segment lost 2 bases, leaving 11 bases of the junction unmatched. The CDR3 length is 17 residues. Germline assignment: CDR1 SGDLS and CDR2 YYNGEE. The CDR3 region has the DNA TGTGCCAGCAGCGTGGGGGGGACTAGCGGAGGGTGGAATGAGCAGTTCTTC. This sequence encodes CASSVGGTSGGWNEQFF.

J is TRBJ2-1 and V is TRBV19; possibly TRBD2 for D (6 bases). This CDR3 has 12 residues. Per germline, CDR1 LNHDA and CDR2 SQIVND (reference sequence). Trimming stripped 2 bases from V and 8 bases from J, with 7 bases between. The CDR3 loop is CASSIWGDEQFF. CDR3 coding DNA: TGTGCCAGTAGTATATGGGGGGATGAGCAGTTCTTC.

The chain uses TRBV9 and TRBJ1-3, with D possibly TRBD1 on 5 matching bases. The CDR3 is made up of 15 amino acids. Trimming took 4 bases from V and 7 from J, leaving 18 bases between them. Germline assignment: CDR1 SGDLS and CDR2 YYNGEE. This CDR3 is CASSPPRQGGNTIYF. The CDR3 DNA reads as TGTGCCAGCAGCCCACCGAGGCAGGGTGGTAACACCATATATTTT. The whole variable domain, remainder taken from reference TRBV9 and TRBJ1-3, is DSGVTQTPKHLITATGQRVTLRCSPRSGDLSVYWYQQSLDQGLQFLIQYYNGEERAKGNILERFSAQQFPDLHSELNLSSLELGDSALYFCASSPPRQGGNTIYFGEGSWLTVV.

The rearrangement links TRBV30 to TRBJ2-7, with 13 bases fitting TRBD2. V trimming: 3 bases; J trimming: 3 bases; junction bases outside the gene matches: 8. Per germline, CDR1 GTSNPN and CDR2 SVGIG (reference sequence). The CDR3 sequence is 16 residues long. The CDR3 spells CAWRGLAGSEDYEQYF. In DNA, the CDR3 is TGTGCCTGGAGGGGACTAGCGGGATCGGAAGACTACGAGCAGTACTTC.

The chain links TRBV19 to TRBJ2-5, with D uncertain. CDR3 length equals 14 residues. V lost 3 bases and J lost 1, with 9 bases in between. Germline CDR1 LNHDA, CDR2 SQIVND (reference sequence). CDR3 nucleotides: TGTGCCAGTAGTATCAGGCGATCCCAAGAGACCCAGTACTTC. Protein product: CASSIRRSQETQYF.

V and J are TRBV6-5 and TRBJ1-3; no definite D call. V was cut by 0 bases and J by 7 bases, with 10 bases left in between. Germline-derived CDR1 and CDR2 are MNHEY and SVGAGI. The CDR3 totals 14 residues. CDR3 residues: CASSYSFGRNTIYF. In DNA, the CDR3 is TGTGCCAGCAGTTACTCGTTCGGAAGGAACACCATATATTTT.

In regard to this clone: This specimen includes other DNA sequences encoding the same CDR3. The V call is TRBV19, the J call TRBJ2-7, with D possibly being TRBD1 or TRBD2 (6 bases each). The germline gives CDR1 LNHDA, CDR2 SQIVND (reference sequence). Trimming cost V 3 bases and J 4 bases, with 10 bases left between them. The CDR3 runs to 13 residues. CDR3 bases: TGTGCCAGTAGTATGAGGGGGGCGTACGAGCAGTACTTC. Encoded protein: CASSMRGAYEQYF. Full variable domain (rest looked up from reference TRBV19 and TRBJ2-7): DGGITQSPKYLFRKEGQNVTLSCEQNLNHDAMYWYRQDPGQGLRLIYYSQIVNDFQKGDIAEGYSVSREKKESFPLTVTSAQKNPTAFYLCASSMRGAYEQYFGPGTRLTVT.

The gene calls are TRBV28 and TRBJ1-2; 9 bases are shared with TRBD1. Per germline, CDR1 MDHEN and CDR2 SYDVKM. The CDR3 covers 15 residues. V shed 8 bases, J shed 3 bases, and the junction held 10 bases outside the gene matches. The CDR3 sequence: CASRGTGRRDYGYTF. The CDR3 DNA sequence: TGTGCCAGCCGCGGGACAGGGCGGAGGGACTATGGCTACACCTTC.